This T cell receptor beta chain is drawn from a study of blood T cell repertoires in COVID-19. Looked up from germline, CDR1 is LNHNV and CDR2 is YYDKDF (reference sequence). The V end was cut by 1 base, the J end by 4 bases, with 16 bases between. This CDR3 has 16 amino acids. TCRdb keeps only in-frame clones here, not all; method: immunoSEQ multiplex PCR. The sample lists about 200,000 clones; approximately 80% were seen once. The chain carries TRBV15 and TRBJ1-1; unclear D gene. The material sequenced was peripheral blood. The source of this sequence is a man in his 60s with acute or convalescent COVID-19. CDR3 DNA: TGTGCCACCAGCAGAGCCGGGGAAAGGGATGGCACTGAAGCTTTCTTT. It codes for CATSRAGERDGTEAFF.